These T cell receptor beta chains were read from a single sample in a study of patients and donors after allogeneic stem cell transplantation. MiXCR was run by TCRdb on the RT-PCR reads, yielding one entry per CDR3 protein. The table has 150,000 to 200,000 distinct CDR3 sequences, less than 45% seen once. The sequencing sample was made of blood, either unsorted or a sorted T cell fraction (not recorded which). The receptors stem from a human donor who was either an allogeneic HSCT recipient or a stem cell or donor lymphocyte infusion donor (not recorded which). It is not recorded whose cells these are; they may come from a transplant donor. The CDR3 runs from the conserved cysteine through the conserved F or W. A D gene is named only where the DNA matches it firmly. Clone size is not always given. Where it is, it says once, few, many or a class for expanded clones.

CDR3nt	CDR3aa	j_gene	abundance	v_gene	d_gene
TGTGCCAGCAGCGCGGACGCTAACTATGGCTACACCTTC	CASSADANYGYTF	TRBJ1-2	-	TRBV9	-
TGTGCCAGCAGTTCATTAAAACAGGGGCCGACTGACTATGGCTACACCTTC	CASSSLKQGPTDYGYTF	TRBJ1-2	-	TRBV12-3/TRBV12-4	TRBD1
TGTGCCAGCAGTTTAGACTCCTACGAGCAGTACTTC	CASSLDSYEQYF	TRBJ2-7	few	TRBV12-3/TRBV12-4	-
TGTGCCAGCAGCCCAGCAACCGGACAGGGGGCGAATAGCAATCAGCCCCAGCATTTT	CASSPATGQGANSNQPQHF	TRBJ1-5	few	TRBV7-2	TRBD1
TGTGCCAGCAGTCTTCCAGGGCTAGAGCAGTACTTC	CASSLPGLEQYF	TRBJ2-7	few	TRBV6-5	-
TGTGCCATCAGCTCGGGACAGGGGACCGGGGACTATGGCTACACCTTC	CAISSGQGTGDYGYTF	TRBJ1-2	-	TRBV10-3	TRBD1
TGTGCCAGCATCTCTTCCGGGACAGGGTCCTACGAGCAGTACTTC	CASISSGTGSYEQYF	TRBJ2-7	-	TRBV6-2/TRBV6-3	TRBD1
TGTGCCAGCAGCCAAGTATATCGGGGCAGGAACACTGAAGCTTTCTTT	CASSQVYRGRNTEAFF	TRBJ1-1	-	TRBV14	-
TGCAGTGGCCCTCAGGGGGATGGCTACACCTTC	CSGPQGDGYTF	TRBJ1-2	-	TRBV20-1	TRBD1
TGCAGTGCTCGACAGGGACAGGGCGCCGGGGAGCTGTTTTTT	CSARQGQGAGELFF	TRBJ2-2	-	TRBV20-1	TRBD1
TGTGCCAGCAGCATCAGGACAGGGGCCAAAAACATTCAGTACTTC	CASSIRTGAKNIQYF	TRBJ2-4	few	TRBV21-1	-
TGTGCCAGCTCACCCTTCACAGATACGCAGTATTTT	CASSPFTDTQYF	TRBJ2-3	few	TRBV18	-
TGTGCCAGCAGGTCGGACAGGGGCTACAATCAGCCCCAGCATTTT	CASRSDRGYNQPQHF	TRBJ1-5	few	TRBV6-5	TRBD1
TGTGCCAGCAGCTTAACTTGGGACGGTGAAGCTTTCTTT	CASSLTWDGEAFF	TRBJ1-1	few	TRBV7-9	-
TGTGCCAGCAGAGCCACAGGGGGCAAGAGTCAGCCCCAGCATTTT	CASRATGGKSQPQHF	TRBJ1-5	-	TRBV12-3/TRBV12-4	TRBD1
TGTGCCAGCAGTCGACCTAGCGGGAGTTACGAGCAGTACTTC	CASSRPSGSYEQYF	TRBJ2-7	-	TRBV21-1	-
TGTGCCAGCAGTTTATGGTTCGGAACGACCTACGAGCAGTACTTC	CASSLWFGTTYEQYF	TRBJ2-7	-	TRBV28	-
TGTGCCAGCAACATACAGGGGAGAACTGAAGCTTTCTTT	CASNIQGRTEAFF	TRBJ1-1	few	TRBV6-5	TRBD1
TGCGCCAGCAGCTTGGTGGGACTCTATCCCACCGGGGAGCTGTTTTTT	CASSLVGLYPTGELFF	TRBJ2-2	-	TRBV5-1	-
TGTGCCACCAGCAGACCAGACAGGGGGGCCGGGGAGCTGTTTTTT	CATSRPDRGAGELFF	TRBJ2-2	once	TRBV15	TRBD1
TGTGCCATCAGTGAGTCACAACTTCTAGCCAAAAACATTCAGTACTTC	CAISESQLLAKNIQYF	TRBJ2-4	-	TRBV10-3	-
TGTGCCAGCAGTTACTCGGGAGATACCTACGAGCAGTACTTC	CASSYSGDTYEQYF	TRBJ2-7	-	TRBV6-6	-
TGCAGTGCTAGACAGGCGAATTTTAACACTGAAGCTTTCTTT	CSARQANFNTEAFF	TRBJ1-1	-	TRBV20-1	-
TGCGCCAGCAGCCAAGAACACAGGGCTCAGCCCCAGCATTTT	CASSQEHRAQPQHF	TRBJ1-5	-	TRBV4-3	-
TGTGCCTGGAGCGAGGGGACAATCGGTCAGCCCCAGCATTTT	CAWSEGTIGQPQHF	TRBJ1-5	few	TRBV30	-
TGTGCCAGCAGTCCCACTAGGGTGGGGGAGCAGTACTTC	CASSPTRVGEQYF	TRBJ2-7	-	TRBV12-3/TRBV12-4	-
TGCGCCAGCAGCTTGGCCGGGTGGGCAAGGAGCTATGGCTACACCTTC	CASSLAGWARSYGYTF	TRBJ1-2	many	TRBV5-1	-
TGCAGTGCTAGACACCAGAACACCGGGGAGCTGTTTTTT	CSARHQNTGELFF	TRBJ2-2	-	TRBV20-1	-
TGTGCCAGCAGTCGACAGGGGTCGGGGGAGCAGTACTTC	CASSRQGSGEQYF	TRBJ2-7	-	TRBV6-5	TRBD1
TGCAGTGCCAAAAGGACGGTGGATACCAATTCACCCCTCCACTTT	CSAKRTVDTNSPLHF	TRBJ1-6	-	TRBV20-1	-
TGTGCCAGCAGCGCCCTCAATCAGCCCCAGCATTTT	CASSALNQPQHF	TRBJ1-5	-	TRBV7-9	-
TGTGCCAGCAGTTCGACCTTAGCGGGAACTAGCACAGATACGCAGTATTTT	CASSSTLAGTSTDTQYF	TRBJ2-3	-	TRBV12-3/TRBV12-4	TRBD2
TGTGCCAGCAGCCAAGAGGGGCTTGACTATGGCTACACCTTC	CASSQEGLDYGYTF	TRBJ1-2	-	TRBV4-2	-
TGCAGCGTTGCCCCTAGGGGCCCCTACAATGAGCAGTTCTTC	CSVAPRGPYNEQFF	TRBJ2-1	-	TRBV29-1	-
TGTGCCAGCAGGAGGGACGGAGCCCACTCCTACGAGCAGTACTTC	CASRRDGAHSYEQYF	TRBJ2-7	-	TRBV2	-
TGTGCCAGCAGCTTCCAAATCTCTGACAGGGGGTTTGAAGCTTTCTTT	CASSFQISDRGFEAFF	TRBJ1-1	few	TRBV7-2	TRBD1
TGTGCCAGCAAGGGCGGGTTCACAGATACGCAGTATTTT	CASKGGFTDTQYF	TRBJ2-3	-	TRBV27	-
TGTGCCATCAGTTTGGACAGCTCCTACGAGCAGTACTTC	CAISLDSSYEQYF	TRBJ2-7	few	TRBV10-3	-
TGTGCCAGCAGCTTATCATCGGGTACGACTGAAGCTTTCTTT	CASSLSSGTTEAFF	TRBJ1-1	few	TRBV7-9	-
TGTGCCAGCTTGGACACGGGACAGGGAGACACCATATATTTT	CASLDTGQGDTIYF	TRBJ1-3	few	TRBV12-3/TRBV12-4	TRBD1
TGTGCCAGCAGCCAATTCCGGGGGGTAGTTACCACTGGGGCCAACGTCCTGACTTTC	CASSQFRGVVTTGANVLTF	TRBJ2-6	-	TRBV3-1	TRBD2
TGTGCCAGCAGCCCTATGGGGCTACAAGAGACCCAGTACTTC	CASSPMGLQETQYF	TRBJ2-5	few	TRBV7-7	-
TGTGCCAGTAGTATAGGTATCGGCTATGGCTACACCTTC	CASSIGIGYGYTF	TRBJ1-2	-	TRBV19	-
TGCGCCAGCACCGCTACAGGGAGTGCGGCTTTCTTT	CASTATGSAAFF	TRBJ1-1	-	TRBV5-1	-
TGTGCCAGCAGCGTAGAAGGCAGGGGCCTCTACAATGAGCAGTTCTTC	CASSVEGRGLYNEQFF	TRBJ2-1	-	TRBV9	-
TGTGCCAGCAGCGTAGTGGGCAGAAACACTGAAGCTTTCTTT	CASSVVGRNTEAFF	TRBJ1-1	-	TRBV9	-
TGTGCCAGCAGTTTGAGACAGGCGAGGAACACTGAAGCTTTCTTT	CASSLRQARNTEAFF	TRBJ1-1	-	TRBV28	-
TGCAGTGCTACCACAGATACGCAGTATTTT	CSATTDTQYF	TRBJ2-3	-	TRBV20-1	-
TGCGCCAGCAGCCGCGGGACTGAGACTAGCACAGATACGCAGTATTTT	CASSRGTETSTDTQYF	TRBJ2-3	-	TRBV4-1	-
TGCAGCGGTACCGGGCTAACGGAAACTGAAGCTTTCTTT	CSGTGLTETEAFF	TRBJ1-1	-	TRBV29-1	-
TGTGCCAGCAGTCCACGACAGGGCTACTATGGCTACACCTTC	CASSPRQGYYGYTF	TRBJ1-2	many	TRBV12-3/TRBV12-4	TRBD1
TGTGCCAGCAGCTTAAAACTAGCGGGAGGGGACGAGCAGTACTTC	CASSLKLAGGDEQYF	TRBJ2-7	-	TRBV13	TRBD2
TGCGCCAGCAGCTTCGGGGAATACTATGGCTACACCTTC	CASSFGEYYGYTF	TRBJ1-2	-	TRBV5-1	-
TGTGCCAGCAGCGACCAGGGCTATGGCTACACCTTC	CASSDQGYGYTF	TRBJ1-2	-	TRBV7-8	-
TGTGCCAGCAGTGAAGGACTAGCGAACTACAATGAGCAGTTCTTC	CASSEGLANYNEQFF	TRBJ2-1	-	TRBV2	TRBD2